This TCR beta chain was sequenced for a study of Graves' ophthalmopathy and Graves' hyperthyroidism. Study background: In this cohort's terms, stable hyperthyroidism meant no ophthalmopathy by 18 months of follow-up.

The sequenced template was RNA, covering the TCR beta CDR3 region. In the first round, RT-PCR was carried out with HTBI primers, and a multiplex PCR formed the second round. TCRdb re-derived calls from the multiplex PCR reads in MiXCR, one entry per CDR3 protein. The table records about 600,000 distinct CDR3 sequences, less than 45% of them present only once. The CDR3 spans 13 residues. Germline V gene lookup returns CDR1 SQVTM and CDR2 ANQGSEA. General study findings and limits: The model's ophthalmopathy progression predictions had about 69% sensitivity and 72.22% specificity. Blood also harbored most expanded thyroid clonotypes above 0.001 frequency.

A remark on this clonotype: The antigen is undetermined.

The sequence was obtained from an adult man with Graves' hyperthyroidism. The chain links TRBV29-1 to TRBJ2-7; TRBD1 agrees at 9 bases. The material sequenced was peripheral blood or thyroid tissue (not recorded which). The CDR3 nucleotides are TGCAGGCTAACAGGGGGCGCTGGATACGAGCAGTACTTC. The encoded protein is CRLTGGAGYEQYF.